This T cell receptor (beta chain) came from a study of technical replicates of blood from several donors. Per the germline V gene, CDR1 is SGDLS and CDR2 is YYNGEE. The CDR3 runs to 16 residues. The trim removed 2 bases at V and 0 bases at J, leaving 4 bases unmatched. Method: immunoSEQ multiplex PCR; TCRdb's copy keeps in-frame clones and lacks some. This repertoire shows roughly 82,000 clones, approximately 96% found once; its top ten account for 0.3% to 0.4%. The source of this sequence is a human donor in good health. This chain links TRBV9 with TRBJ2-3, with TRBD2 identical over 9 bases. Input material: T cells isolated from PBMCs. CDR3 nucleotides: TGTGCCAGCAGCGTCCGACTAGCGGATAGCACAGATACGCAGTATTTT. Its translation is CASSVRLADSTDTQYF. Variable domain in full (rest from reference TRBV9 and TRBJ2-3): DSGVTQTPKHLITATGQRVTLRCSPRSGDLSVYWYQQSLDQGLQFLIQYYNGEERAKGNILERFSAQQFPDLHSELNLSSLELGDSALYFCASSVRLADSTDTQYFGPGTRLTVL.